This T cell receptor (beta chain) was identified during a study of T cell repertoires in cytomegalovirus infection. About the study: Peptides in the study included HLA-C-restricted and HLA-B-restricted CMV epitopes. It can be stated that public TCR beta signatures indicated CMV infection as well as a matching HLA type.

This clonotype was detected only a few times. Its antigen remains unidentified. TCRdb reprocessed the reads via MiXCR and lists one record per CDR3 protein. The table includes roughly 920,000 distinct CDR3 sequences, 30% to 40% detected once. Overall study findings and caveats: The response measured ex vivo was dominated by TCR beta clonotypes (HLA-C-restricted and CMV-specific).

The CDR3 covers 14 residues. Trimming took 5 bases from V and 3 from J, leaving 13 bases between them. Germline V gives CDR1 MNHEY, CDR2 SVGEGT. This chain links TRBV6-2 or TRBV6-3 with TRBJ1-1; tentatively, D is TRBD1 (5 bases). Sequenced material: cultured CD8+ T cells from PBMCs, taken from culture after CMV antigen stimulation. The TCR comes from a human donor in good health (CMV status not recorded). Some clones in this sample may be carry-over from other donors' samples. CDR3 sequence (DNA): TGTGCCAGCAGTCTGGGGATAGGGGACACTGAAGCTTTCTTT. It yields the protein CASSLGIGDTEAFF.